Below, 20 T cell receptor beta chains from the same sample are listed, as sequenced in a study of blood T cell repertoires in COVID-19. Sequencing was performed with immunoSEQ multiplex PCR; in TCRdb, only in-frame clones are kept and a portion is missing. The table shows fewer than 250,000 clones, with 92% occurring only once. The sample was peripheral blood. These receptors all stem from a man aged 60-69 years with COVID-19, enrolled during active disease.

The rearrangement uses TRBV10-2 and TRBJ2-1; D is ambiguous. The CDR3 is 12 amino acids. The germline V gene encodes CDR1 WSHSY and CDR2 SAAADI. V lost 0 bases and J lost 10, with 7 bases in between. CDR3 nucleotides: TGCGCCAGCAGTGAGTCGACGACAGAGCAGTTCTTC. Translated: CASSESTTEQFF.

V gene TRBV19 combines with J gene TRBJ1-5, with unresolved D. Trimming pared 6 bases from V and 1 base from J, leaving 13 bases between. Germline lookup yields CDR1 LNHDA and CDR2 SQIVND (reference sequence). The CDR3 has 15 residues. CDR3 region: CASRRERTSNQPQHF. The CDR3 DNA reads TGTGCCAGTAGGAGGGAGAGGACCAGCAATCAGCCCCAGCATTTT. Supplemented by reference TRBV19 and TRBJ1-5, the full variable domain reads DGGITQSPKYLFRKEGQNVTLSCEQNLNHDAMYWYRQDPGQGLRLIYYSQIVNDFQKGDIAEGYSVSREKKESFPLTVTSAQKNPTAFYLCASRRERTSNQPQHFGDGTRLSIL.

In nucleotides, the CDR3 is TGCGCCAGCAGCTTTACAGGGTGGCAACGCGGTACTGAAGCTTTCTTT. Translation: CASSFTGWQRGTEAFF. The rearrangement links TRBV5-1 to TRBJ1-1, with TRBD1 as a possible D gene (6 bases). This CDR3 contains 16 residues. Trimming took off 2 bases at V and 5 bases at J, with 19 bases between the two ends. CDR1 and CDR2 (germline): SGHRS, YFSETQ.

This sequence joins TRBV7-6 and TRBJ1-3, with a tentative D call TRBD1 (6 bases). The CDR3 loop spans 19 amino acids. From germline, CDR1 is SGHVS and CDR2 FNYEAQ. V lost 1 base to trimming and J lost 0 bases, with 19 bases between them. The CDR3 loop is CASSLVGQGYTSSGNTIYF. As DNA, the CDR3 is TGTGCCAGCAGCTTAGTGGGACAAGGGTATACGAGCTCTGGAAACACCATATATTTT.

The CDR3, as DNA: TGTGCCAGCAGTTACTCGACCAAGACAAGGATGACGACCCAGTACTTC. This sequence encodes CASSYSTKTRMTTQYF. The rearrangement uses TRBV6-5 and TRBJ2-5; the D is unclear. Germline V gives CDR1 MNHEY, CDR2 SVGAGI. The length of the CDR3 is 16 residues. Trimming cost V 0 bases and J 7 bases, with 18 bases left between them.

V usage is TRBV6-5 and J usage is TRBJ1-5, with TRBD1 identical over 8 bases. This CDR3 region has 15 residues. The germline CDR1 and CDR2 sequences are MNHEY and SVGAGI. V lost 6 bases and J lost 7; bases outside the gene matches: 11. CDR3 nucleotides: TGTGCCAGCAGGACAGGACAGGGCGACATGCAGCCCCAGCATTTT. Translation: CASRTGQGDMQPQHF.

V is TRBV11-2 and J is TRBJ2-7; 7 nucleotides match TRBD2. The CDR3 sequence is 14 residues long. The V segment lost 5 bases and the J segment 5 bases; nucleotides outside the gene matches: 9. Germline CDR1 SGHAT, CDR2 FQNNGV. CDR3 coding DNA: TGTGCCAGCAGCCCGGGGACTATCTCAAACGAGCAGTACTTC. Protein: CASSPGTISNEQYF.

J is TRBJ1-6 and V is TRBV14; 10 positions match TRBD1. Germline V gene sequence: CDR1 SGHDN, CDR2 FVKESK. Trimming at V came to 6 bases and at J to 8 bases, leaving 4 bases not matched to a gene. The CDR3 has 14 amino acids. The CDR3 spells CASRTGQGDSPLHF. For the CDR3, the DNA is TGTGCCAGCAGGACAGGACAGGGGGATTCACCCCTCCACTTT.

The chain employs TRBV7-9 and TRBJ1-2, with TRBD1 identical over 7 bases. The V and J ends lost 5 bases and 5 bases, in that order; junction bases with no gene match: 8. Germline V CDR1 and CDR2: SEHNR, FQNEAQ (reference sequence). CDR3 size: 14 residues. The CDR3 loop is CASSAGTEGYGYTF. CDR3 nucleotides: TGTGCCAGCAGCGCCGGGACAGAGGGTTATGGCTACACCTTC.

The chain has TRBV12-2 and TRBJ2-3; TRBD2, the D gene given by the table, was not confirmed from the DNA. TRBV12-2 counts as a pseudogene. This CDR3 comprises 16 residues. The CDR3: CASRFRGLAGLGTQYF. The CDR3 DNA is TGTGCAAGTCGCTTTCGGGGTCTAGCGGGTTTGGGCACGCAGTATTTT.

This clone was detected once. The DNA for the CDR3 is TGTGCCAGCAGCCCCGACAACTCAAACACTGAAGCTTTCTTT. This codes for CASSPDNSNTEAFF. The chain is built from TRBV3-1 (or the pseudogene TRBV3-2) and TRBJ1-1; D uncertain. V dropped 4 bases and J dropped 2 bases, with 11 bases sitting between them. Germline V gives CDR1 LGHDT, CDR2 YNNKEL (reference sequence). The CDR3 has 14 residues.

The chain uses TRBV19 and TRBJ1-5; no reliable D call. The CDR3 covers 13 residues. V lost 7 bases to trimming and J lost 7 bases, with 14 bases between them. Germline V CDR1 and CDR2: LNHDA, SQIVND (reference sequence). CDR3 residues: CASIENGGQPQHF. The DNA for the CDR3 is TGTGCCAGTATTGAAAATGGAGGACAGCCCCAGCATTTT.

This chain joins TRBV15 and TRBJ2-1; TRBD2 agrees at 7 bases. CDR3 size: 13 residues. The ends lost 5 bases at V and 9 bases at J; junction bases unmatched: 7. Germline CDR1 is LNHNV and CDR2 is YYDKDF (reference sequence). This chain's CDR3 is CATSEGRGSEQFF. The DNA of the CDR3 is TGTGCCACCAGCGAGGGGCGGGGGAGTGAGCAGTTCTTC. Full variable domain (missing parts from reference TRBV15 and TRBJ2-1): DAMVIQNPRYQVTQFGKPVTLSCSQTLNHNVMYWYQQKSSQAPKLLFHYYDKDFNNEADTPDNFQSRRPNTSFCFLDIRSPGLGDTAMYLCATSEGRGSEQFFGPGTRLTVL.

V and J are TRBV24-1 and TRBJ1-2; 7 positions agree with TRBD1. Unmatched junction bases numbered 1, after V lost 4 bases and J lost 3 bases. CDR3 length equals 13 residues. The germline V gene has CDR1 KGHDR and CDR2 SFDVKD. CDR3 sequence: CATSEGTDYGYTF. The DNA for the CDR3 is TGTGCCACCAGTGAGGGGACAGACTATGGCTACACCTTC.

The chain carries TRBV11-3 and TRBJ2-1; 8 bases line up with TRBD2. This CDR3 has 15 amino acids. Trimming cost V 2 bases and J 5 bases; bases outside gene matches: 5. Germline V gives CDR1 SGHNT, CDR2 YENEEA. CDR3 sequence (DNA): TGTGCCAGCAGCTTATCCCGGGGGGGCAACAATGAGCAGTTCTTC. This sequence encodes CASSLSRGGNNEQFF.

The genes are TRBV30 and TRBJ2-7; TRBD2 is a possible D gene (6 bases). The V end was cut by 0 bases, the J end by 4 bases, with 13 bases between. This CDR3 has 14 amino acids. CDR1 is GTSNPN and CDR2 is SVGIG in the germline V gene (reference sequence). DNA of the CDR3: TGTGCCTGGAGTGTCGGAGGGTGGGGGTACGAGCAGTACTTC. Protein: CAWSVGGWGYEQYF.

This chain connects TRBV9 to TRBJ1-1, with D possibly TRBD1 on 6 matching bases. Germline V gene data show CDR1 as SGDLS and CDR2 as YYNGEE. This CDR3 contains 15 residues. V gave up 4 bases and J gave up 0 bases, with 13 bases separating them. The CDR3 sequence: CASSLGRGMNTEAFF. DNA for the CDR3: TGTGCCAGCAGCTTAGGAAGGGGGATGAACACTGAAGCTTTCTTT.

The CDR3 nucleotides read TGTGCCTGGAGCCTACTTGGGAGTTTCAACACCGGGGAGCTGTTTTTT. It specifies CAWSLLGSFNTGELFF. This rearrangement joins TRBV30 to TRBJ2-2; tentative D call: TRBD2 (5 bases). V dropped 3 bases and J dropped 2 bases, with 16 bases sitting between them. The CDR3 runs to 16 residues. Germline CDR1 and CDR2: GTSNPN and SVGIG (reference sequence).

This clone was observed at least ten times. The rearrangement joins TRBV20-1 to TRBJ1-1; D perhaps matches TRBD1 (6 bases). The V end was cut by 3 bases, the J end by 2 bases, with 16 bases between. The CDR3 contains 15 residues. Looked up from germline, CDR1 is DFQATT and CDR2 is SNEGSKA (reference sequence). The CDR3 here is CSASATGHSNTEAFF. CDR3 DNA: TGCAGTGCTAGTGCTACGGGACATTCCAACACTGAAGCTTTCTTT.

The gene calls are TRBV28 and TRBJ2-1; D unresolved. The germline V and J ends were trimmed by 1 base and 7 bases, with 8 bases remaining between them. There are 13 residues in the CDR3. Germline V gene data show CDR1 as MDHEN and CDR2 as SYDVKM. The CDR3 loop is CASSLSHGNEQFF. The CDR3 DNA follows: TGTGCCAGCAGTTTATCCCACGGGAATGAGCAGTTCTTC.